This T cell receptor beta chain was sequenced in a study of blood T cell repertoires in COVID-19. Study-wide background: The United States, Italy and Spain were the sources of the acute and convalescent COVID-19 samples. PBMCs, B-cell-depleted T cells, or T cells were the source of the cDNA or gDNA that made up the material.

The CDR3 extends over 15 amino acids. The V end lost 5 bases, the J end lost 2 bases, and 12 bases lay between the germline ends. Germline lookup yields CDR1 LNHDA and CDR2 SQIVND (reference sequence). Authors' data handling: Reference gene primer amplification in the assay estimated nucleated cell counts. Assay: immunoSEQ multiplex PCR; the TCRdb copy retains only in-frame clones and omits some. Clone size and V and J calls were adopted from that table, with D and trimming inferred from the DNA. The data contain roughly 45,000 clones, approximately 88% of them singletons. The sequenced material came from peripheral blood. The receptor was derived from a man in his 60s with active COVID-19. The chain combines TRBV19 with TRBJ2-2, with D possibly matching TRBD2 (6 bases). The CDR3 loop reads CASSPDYPNTGELFF. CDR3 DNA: TGTGCCAGTAGTCCGGACTACCCCAACACCGGGGAGCTGTTTTTT.